The 13 T cell receptor beta chains in this list originate from one sample, sequenced in a study of shared clonotypes between healthy human individuals. Assay used: immunoSEQ multiplex PCR; TCRdb lists only in-frame clones, some missing. The data hold some 2,000,000 clones, with 90% to 95% observed a single time. Sequencing was done on a sample of naive CD4+ T cells sorted from blood. This sample's subset: CD45RA+ positively selected. Receptors originate from a man aged 18 to 30 in good health.

The chain combines TRBV6-1 with TRBJ2-2, with D hard to call. Germline V gene sequence: CDR1 MNHNS, CDR2 SASEGT. The CDR3 sequence is 16 residues long. V was cut by 4 bases and J by 4 bases, with 16 bases left in between. CDR3 sequence (DNA): TGTGCCAGCAGTGGGCTTGGTAGGCGATCCACCGGGGAGCTGTTTTTT. It yields the protein CASSGLGRRSTGELFF.

The gene calls are TRBV30 and TRBJ2-1, with a possible D match to TRBD2 (5 bases). V dropped 2 bases and J dropped 0 bases, with 14 bases sitting between them. CDR3 length: 16 amino acids. The V gene's germline CDR1 is GTSNPN and CDR2 SVGIG (reference sequence). CDR3 DNA: TGTGCCTGGAGTAAAAATCGGGGTAGCTCCTACAATGAGCAGTTCTTC. Protein product: CAWSKNRGSSYNEQFF.

The chain joins TRBV9 to TRBJ2-1; no firm D call. The CDR3 has 14 amino acids. CDR1 SGDLS and CDR2 YYNGEE come from the germline V gene. V was pared by 0 bases and J by 0 bases, with 4 bases between. In DNA form, the CDR3 reads TGTGCCAGCAGCGTAGAACACTCCTACAATGAGCAGTTCTTC. Protein product: CASSVEHSYNEQFF.

V gene TRBV7-9 combines with J gene TRBJ2-5, with D tentatively TRBD2 (6 bases). The CDR3 spans 16 residues. CDR1 is SEHNR, CDR2 FQNEAQ, per germline (reference sequence). With 4 bases removed from V and 2 bases from J, the gap between germline ends came to 17 bases. The CDR3 nucleotides are TGTGCCAGCAGCTCCCCTCGAACGGGGGTACAAGAGACCCAGTACTTC. This codes for CASSSPRTGVQETQYF.

This clone was counted between two and nine times. The V and J genes are TRBV30 and TRBJ2-7, with 8 bases matching TRBD2. V lost 3 bases and J lost 5; bases outside the gene matches: 3. The CDR3 has 12 residues. In germline, CDR1 is GTSNPN, CDR2 SVGIG (reference sequence). CDR3 in DNA: TGTGCCTGGAGCGGGGGGGCCCACGAGCAGTACTTC. This translates into CAWSGGAHEQYF.

The chain combines TRBV5-1 with TRBJ1-4, with 8 bases matching TRBD1. V was pared by 4 bases and J by 5 bases, with 13 bases of the junction left unmatched. This CDR3 region has 17 residues. CDR1 SGHRS and CDR2 YFSETQ come from the germline V gene. CDR3 nucleotides: TGCGCCAGCAGCCTAGACCCGGGGACAGGCGGGAATGAAAAACTGTTTTTT. This encodes CASSLDPGTGGNEKLFF.

The CDR3 here is CASSPRTAGNTEAFF. The DNA for the CDR3 is TGTGCCAGCAGTCCCAGGACGGCGGGGAACACTGAAGCTTTCTTT. The chain is built from TRBV6-5 and TRBJ1-1; D remains unclear. Germline loops: CDR1 MNHEY, CDR2 SVGAGI. Deletions cut 5 bases from V and 1 base from J, with 14 bases between. The CDR3 is made up of 15 amino acids.

As concerns this clone: The sample has other DNA sequences that encode this CDR3 too. The chain couples TRBV30 to TRBJ1-2; D not resolved. CDR1 GTSNPN and CDR2 SVGIG come from the germline V gene (reference sequence). V lost 2 bases and J lost 3, with 4 bases in between. The length of the CDR3 is 11 residues. CDR3 sequence reads: CAWSSDYGYTF. The DNA of the CDR3 is TGTGCCTGGAGTTCAGACTATGGCTACACCTTC.

To note about this clone: Other DNA variants within this sample encode the same CDR3. The V call is TRBV6-5, the J call TRBJ2-7, with a tentative D call TRBD1 (6 bases). Germline V gene data show CDR1 as MNHEY and CDR2 as SVGAGI. The length of the CDR3 is 15 residues. Trimming shortened V by 3 bases and J by 1 base, and 13 bases separated the two germline ends. This CDR3 reads CASSYVGGGSYEQYF. The CDR3 coding sequence is TGTGCCAGCAGTTATGTAGGGGGTGGATCCTACGAGCAGTACTTC.

The chain is built from TRBV27 and TRBJ1-1; D is possibly TRBD1 (5 bases). This CDR3 spans 13 amino acids. Germline V gives CDR1 MNHEY, CDR2 SMNVEV (reference sequence). V was trimmed by 5 bases and J by 8 bases, leaving 15 bases between them. The CDR3, as DNA: TGTGCCAGCAGTCTCCATCGACAGACAGAAGCTTTCTTT. This codes for CASSLHRQTEAFF.

The chain carries TRBV21-1 and TRBJ2-7; no DNA check was done on the table's D call, TRBD1. TRBV21-1 is flagged as a pseudogene. CDR3 size: 16 residues. The CDR3 spells CASSKGDRGSSYEQYF. Written as DNA, the CDR3 is TGTGCCAGCAGCAAAGGGGACAGGGGAAGCTCCTACGAGCAGTACTTC.

V gene TRBV6-5 combines with J gene TRBJ2-3; D not resolved. CDR3 length: 13 residues. Germline V gives CDR1 MNHEY, CDR2 SVGAGI. The V gene lost 2 bases and the J gene lost 4 bases, with 7 bases spanning the gap. CDR3 sequence reads: CASSYLGSDTQYF. DNA for the CDR3: TGTGCCAGCAGTTACCTCGGGTCAGATACGCAGTATTTT.

The gene calls are TRBV5-4 and TRBJ2-1, with a tentative D call TRBD2 (6 bases). Germline-derived CDR1 and CDR2 are SGHNT and YYREEE (reference sequence). The CDR3 runs 15 residues. Trimming shortened V by 0 bases and J by 3 bases, and 10 bases separated the two germline ends. The CDR3 region is CASSLGEDHYNEQFF. The DNA of the CDR3 is TGTGCCAGCAGCTTGGGGGAGGACCACTACAATGAGCAGTTCTTC.